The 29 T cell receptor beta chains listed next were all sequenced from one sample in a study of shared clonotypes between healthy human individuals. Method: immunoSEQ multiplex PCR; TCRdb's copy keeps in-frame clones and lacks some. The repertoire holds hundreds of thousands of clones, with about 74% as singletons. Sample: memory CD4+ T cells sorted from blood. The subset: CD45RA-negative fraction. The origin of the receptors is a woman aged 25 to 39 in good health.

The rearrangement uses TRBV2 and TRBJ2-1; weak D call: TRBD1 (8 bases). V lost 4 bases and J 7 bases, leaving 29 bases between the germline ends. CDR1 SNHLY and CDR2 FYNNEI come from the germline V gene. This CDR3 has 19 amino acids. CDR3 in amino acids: CASSGRTGRSGPGRNEQFF. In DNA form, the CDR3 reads TGTGCCAGCAGTGGACGGACAGGGCGTAGCGGGCCGGGTCGGAATGAGCAGTTCTTC.

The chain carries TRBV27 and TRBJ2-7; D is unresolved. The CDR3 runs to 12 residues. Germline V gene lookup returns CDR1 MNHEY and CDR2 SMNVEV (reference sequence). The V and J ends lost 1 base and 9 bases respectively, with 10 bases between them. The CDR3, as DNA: TGTGCCAGCAGTTTATTCGGACGCCCGCAGTACTTC. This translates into CASSLFGRPQYF.

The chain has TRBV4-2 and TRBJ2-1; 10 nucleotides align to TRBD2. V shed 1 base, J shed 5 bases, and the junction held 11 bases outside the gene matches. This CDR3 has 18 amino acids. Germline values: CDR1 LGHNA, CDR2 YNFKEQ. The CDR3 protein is CASSQATALAGPDNEQFF. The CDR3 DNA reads TGTGCCAGCAGCCAAGCGACCGCACTAGCGGGGCCCGACAATGAGCAGTTCTTC.

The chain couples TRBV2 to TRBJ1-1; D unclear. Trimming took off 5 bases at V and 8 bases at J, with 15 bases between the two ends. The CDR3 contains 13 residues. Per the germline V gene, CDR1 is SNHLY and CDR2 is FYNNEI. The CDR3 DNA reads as TGTGCCAGCAGTCCCGACCAGAATTTAGAAGCTTTCTTT. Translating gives CASSPDQNLEAFF. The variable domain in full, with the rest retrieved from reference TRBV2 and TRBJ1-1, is EPEVTQTPSHQVTQMGQEVILRCVPISNHLYFYWYRQILGQKVEFLVSFYNNEISEKSEIFDDQFSVERPDGSNFTLKIRSTKLEDSAMYFCASSPDQNLEAFFGQGTRLTVV.

DNA for the CDR3: TGTGCCAGCAGCTTGGTAGGACAGGGGGATACGCAGTATTTT. It specifies CASSLVGQGDTQYF. The V gene is TRBV5-4, the J gene TRBJ2-3; 9 bases map to TRBD1. Germline trimming cut 0 bases from V and 6 bases from J; bases unmatched to any gene: 2. CDR1 is SGHNT, CDR2 YYREEE, per germline (reference sequence). The CDR3 sequence is 14 residues long.

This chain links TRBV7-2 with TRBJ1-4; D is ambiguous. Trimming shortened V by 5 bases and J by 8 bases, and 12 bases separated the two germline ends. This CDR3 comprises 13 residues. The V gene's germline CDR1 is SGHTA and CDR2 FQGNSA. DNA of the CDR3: TGTGCCAGCAGCACAAAGGGAGGGGAAAAACTGTTTTTT. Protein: CASSTKGGEKLFF.

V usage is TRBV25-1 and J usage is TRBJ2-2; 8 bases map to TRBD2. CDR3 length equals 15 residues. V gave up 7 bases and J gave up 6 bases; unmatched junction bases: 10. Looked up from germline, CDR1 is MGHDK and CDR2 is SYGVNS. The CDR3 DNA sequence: TGTGCCAGCACCTCCCCGGCAGCGGGAGCCGGGGAGCTGTTTTTT. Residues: CASTSPAAGAGELFF.

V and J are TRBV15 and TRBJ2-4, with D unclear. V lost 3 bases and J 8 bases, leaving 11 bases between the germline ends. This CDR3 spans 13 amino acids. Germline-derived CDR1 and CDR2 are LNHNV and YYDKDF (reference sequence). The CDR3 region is CATSRWGSDIQYF. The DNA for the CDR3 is TGTGCCACCAGCAGGTGGGGATCGGACATTCAGTACTTC.

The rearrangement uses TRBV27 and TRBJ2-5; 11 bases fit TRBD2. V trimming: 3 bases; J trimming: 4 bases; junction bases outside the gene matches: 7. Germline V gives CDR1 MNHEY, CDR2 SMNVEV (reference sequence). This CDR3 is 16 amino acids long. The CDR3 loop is CASSLYVAGGLETQYF. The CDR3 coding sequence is TGTGCCAGCAGTTTGTACGTAGCGGGAGGGCTAGAGACCCAGTACTTC.

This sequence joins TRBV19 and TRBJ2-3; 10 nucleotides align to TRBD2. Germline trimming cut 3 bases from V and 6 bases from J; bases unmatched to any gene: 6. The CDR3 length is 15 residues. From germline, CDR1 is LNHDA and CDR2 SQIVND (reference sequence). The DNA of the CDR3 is TGTGCCAGTAGTATTTCACTAGCGGGAACCGATACGCAGTATTTT. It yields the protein CASSISLAGTDTQYF. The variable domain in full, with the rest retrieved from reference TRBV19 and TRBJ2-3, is DGGITQSPKYLFRKEGQNVTLSCEQNLNHDAMYWYRQDPGQGLRLIYYSQIVNDFQKGDIAEGYSVSREKKESFPLTVTSAQKNPTAFYLCASSISLAGTDTQYFGPGTRLTVL.

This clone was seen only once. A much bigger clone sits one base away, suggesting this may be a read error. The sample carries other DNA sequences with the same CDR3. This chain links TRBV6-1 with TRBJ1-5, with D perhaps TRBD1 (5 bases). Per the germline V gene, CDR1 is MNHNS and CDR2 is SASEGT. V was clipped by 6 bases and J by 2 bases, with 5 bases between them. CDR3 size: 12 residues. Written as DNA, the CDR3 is TGTGCCAGCAGAGGGGGCAATCAGCCCCAGCATTTT. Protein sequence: CASRGGNQPQHF.

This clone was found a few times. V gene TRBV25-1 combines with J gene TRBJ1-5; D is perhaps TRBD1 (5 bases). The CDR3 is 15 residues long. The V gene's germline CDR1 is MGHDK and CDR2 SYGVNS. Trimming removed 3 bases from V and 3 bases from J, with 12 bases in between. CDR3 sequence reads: CASSEAGHPNQPQHF. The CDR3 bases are TGTGCCAGCAGTGAGGCTGGACACCCCAATCAGCCCCAGCATTTT.

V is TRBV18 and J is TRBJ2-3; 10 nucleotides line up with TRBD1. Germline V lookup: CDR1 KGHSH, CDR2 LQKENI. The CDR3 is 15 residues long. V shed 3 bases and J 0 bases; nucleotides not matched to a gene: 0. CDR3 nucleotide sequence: TGTGCCAGCTCACCGGGACAGGGGAGCACAGATACGCAGTATTTT. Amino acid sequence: CASSPGQGSTDTQYF.

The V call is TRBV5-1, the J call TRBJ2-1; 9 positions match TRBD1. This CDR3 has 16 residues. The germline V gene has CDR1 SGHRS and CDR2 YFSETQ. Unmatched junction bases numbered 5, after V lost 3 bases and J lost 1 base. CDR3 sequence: CASSWSTGGSYNEQFF. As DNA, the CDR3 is TGCGCCAGCAGCTGGTCGACAGGGGGATCCTACAATGAGCAGTTCTTC.

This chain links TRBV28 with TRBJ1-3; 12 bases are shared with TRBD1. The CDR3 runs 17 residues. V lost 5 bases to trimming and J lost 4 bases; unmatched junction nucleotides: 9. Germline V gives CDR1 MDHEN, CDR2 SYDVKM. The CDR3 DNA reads TGTGCCAGCAGTCTCACCGGGACAGGGGGCGCCGGAAACACCATATATTTT. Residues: CASSLTGTGGAGNTIYF.

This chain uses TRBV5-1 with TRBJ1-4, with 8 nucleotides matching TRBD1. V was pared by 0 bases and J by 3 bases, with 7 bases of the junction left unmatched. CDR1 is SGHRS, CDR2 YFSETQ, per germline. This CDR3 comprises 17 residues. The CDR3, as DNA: TGCGCCAGCAGCTTGGACCCCTTACAGGGGGCTAATGAAAAACTGTTTTTT. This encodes CASSLDPLQGANEKLFF.

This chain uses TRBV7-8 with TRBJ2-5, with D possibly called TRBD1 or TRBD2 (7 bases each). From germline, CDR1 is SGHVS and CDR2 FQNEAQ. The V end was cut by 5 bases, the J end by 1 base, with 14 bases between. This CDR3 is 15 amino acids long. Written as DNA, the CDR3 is TGTGCCAGCAGCATTCAGGGGGAGGGCCAAGAGACCCAGTACTTC. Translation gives CASSIQGEGQETQYF.

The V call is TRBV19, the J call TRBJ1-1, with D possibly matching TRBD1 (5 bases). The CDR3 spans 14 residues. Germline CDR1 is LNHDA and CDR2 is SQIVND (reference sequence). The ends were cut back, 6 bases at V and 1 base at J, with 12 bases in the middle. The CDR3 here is CASRAGTANTEAFF. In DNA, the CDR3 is TGTGCCAGTAGAGCCGGGACGGCGAACACTGAAGCTTTCTTT.

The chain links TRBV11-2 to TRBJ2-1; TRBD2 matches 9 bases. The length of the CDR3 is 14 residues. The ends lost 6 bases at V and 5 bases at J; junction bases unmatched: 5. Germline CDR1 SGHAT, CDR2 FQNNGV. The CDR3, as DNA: TGTGCCAGCAGAGTTCTAGCGGGGAACAATGAGCAGTTCTTC. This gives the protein CASRVLAGNNEQFF.

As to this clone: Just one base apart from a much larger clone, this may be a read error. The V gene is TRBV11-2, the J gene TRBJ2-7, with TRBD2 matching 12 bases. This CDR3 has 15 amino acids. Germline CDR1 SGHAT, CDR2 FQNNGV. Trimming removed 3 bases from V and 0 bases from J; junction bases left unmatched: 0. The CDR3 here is CASSLTSGSSYEQYF. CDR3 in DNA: TGTGCCAGCAGCTTGACTAGCGGGAGCTCCTACGAGCAGTACTTC.

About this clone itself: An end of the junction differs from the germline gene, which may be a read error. CDR3 nucleotide sequence: TGCGCCAGCAGCCACCCCAGAAACTATGGCTACACCTTC. Protein: CASSHPRNYGYTF. This chain uses TRBV5-8 with TRBJ1-2; D call uncertain. Per the germline V gene, CDR1 is SGHTS and CDR2 is YDEGEE. This CDR3 is 13 amino acids long. The complete variable domain, with remaining parts taken from reference TRBV5-8 and TRBJ1-2, reads EAGVTQSPTHLIKTRGQQATLRCSPISGHTSVYWYQQALGLGLQFLLWYDEGEERNRGNFPPRFSGRQFPNYSSELNVNALELEDSALYLCASSHPRNYGYTFGSGTRLTVV.

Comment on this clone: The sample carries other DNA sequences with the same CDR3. The CDR3 DNA reads TGCGCCAGCATGCCAGGGACTAGCACAGATACGCAGTATTTT. As protein: CASMPGTSTDTQYF. This sequence joins TRBV5-1 and TRBJ2-3, with TRBD2 as a possible D gene (6 bases). From germline, CDR1 is SGHRS and CDR2 YFSETQ. This CDR3 has 14 amino acids. V lost 6 bases and J lost 0, with 11 bases in between.

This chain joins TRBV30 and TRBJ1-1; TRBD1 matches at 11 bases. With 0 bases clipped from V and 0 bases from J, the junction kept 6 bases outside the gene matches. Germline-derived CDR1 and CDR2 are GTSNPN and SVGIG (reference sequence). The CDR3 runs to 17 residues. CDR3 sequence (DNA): TGTGCCTGGAGTGTAAGGGACAGGGGGATCTTGAACACTGAAGCTTTCTTT. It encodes CAWSVRDRGILNTEAFF.

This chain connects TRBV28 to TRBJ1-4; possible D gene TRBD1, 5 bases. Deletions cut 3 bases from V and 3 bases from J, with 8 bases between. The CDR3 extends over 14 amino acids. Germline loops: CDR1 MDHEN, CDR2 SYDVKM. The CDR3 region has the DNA TGTGCCAGCAGTTTTGGGGGGGCTAATGAAAAACTGTTTTTT. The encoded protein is CASSFGGANEKLFF.

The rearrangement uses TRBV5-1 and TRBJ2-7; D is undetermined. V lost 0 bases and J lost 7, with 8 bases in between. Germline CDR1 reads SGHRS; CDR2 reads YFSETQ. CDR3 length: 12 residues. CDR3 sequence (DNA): TGCGCCAGCAGCTTGGGGTCAGGAGAGCAGTACTTC. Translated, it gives CASSLGSGEQYF.

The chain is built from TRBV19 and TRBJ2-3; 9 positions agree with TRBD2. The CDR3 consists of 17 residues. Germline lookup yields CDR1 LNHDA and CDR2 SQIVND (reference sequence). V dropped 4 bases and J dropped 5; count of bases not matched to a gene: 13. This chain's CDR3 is CASSKRPGGGGEDTQYF. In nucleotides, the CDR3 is TGTGCCAGTAGTAAACGCCCGGGTGGCGGGGGGGAAGATACGCAGTATTTT.

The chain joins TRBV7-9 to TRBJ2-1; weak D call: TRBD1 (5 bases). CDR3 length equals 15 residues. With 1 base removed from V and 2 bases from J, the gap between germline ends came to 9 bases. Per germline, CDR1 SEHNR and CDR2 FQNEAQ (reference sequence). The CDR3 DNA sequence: TGTGCCAGCAGCTTAGGGCAGGGCGCCTACAATGAGCAGTTCTTC. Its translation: CASSLGQGAYNEQFF.

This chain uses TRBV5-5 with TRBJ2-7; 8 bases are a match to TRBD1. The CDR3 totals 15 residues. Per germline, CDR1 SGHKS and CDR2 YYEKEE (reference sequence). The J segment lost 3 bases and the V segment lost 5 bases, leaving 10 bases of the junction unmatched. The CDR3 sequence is CASSPRDRPNYEQYF. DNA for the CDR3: TGTGCCAGCAGTCCCCGGGACAGGCCGAACTACGAGCAGTACTTC.

The CDR3 spells CAISGGTSGRSYEQYF. Written as DNA, the CDR3 is TGTGCCATCAGTGGAGGGACTAGCGGGAGGTCCTACGAGCAGTACTTC. The gene calls are TRBV10-3 and TRBJ2-7; 15 bases match TRBD2. CDR3 length: 16 amino acids. Losses at the gene ends were 4 bases for V and 1 base for J; bases not matched to a gene: 2. Germline CDR1 reads ENHRY; CDR2 reads SYGVKD.